This is a list of T cell receptor beta chains from one sample in a study of Graves' ophthalmopathy and Graves' hyperthyroidism. TCRdb reprocessed the multiplex PCR reads with MiXCR, giving one entry per CDR3 protein. This sample yields 350,000 to 400,000 distinct CDR3 sequences, of which roughly 15% are seen a single time; roughly 7% belongs to the top ten. The source material was peripheral blood. Receptors were obtained from a woman under 30 with stable Graves' hyperthyroidism. Both conserved end residues are part of each CDR3. The order of the fields is J gene, clone size, D gene, V gene, CDR3 DNA, CDR3 protein. A D gene is named only where the DNA matches it firmly. Clone size is not always given. Where it is, it says once, few, many or a class for expanded clones.

TRBJ2-2 | many | TRBD1 | TRBV27 | TGTGCCAGCAGCCTAAGACAGGGGATCGGAACCGGGGAGCTGTTTTTT | CASSLRQGIGTGELFF
TRBJ2-2 | few | . | TRBV6-1 | TGTGCCAGCAGTGGAGGGCCCGGGGAGCTGTTTTTT | CASSGGPGELFF
TRBJ1-1 | many | . | TRBV5-6 | TGTGCCAGCACCCCGGGGCCGAACACTGAAGCTTTCTTT | CASTPGPNTEAFF
TRBJ2-2 | few | TRBD2 | TRBV7-2 | TGTGCCAGCAGCCGCCCTCCCATAGGGCGGGGGGCCCACTCCCGGGAGCTGTTTTTT | CASSRPPIGRGAHSRELFF
TRBJ2-2 | many | . | TRBV7-8 | TGTGCCAGCAGCTTACACCCAACTATCCTCACCGGGGAGCTGTTTTTT | CASSLHPTILTGELFF
TRBJ2-5 | many | . | TRBV4-1 | TGCGCCAGCAGCCAAGAGTTGGCAGGCCTTGGGACCCAGTACTTC | CASSQELAGLGTQYF
TRBJ1-2 | many | . | TRBV7-9 | TGTGCCAGCCGGGCAGAGAATAACTATGGCTACACCTTC | CASRAENNYGYTF
TRBJ2-7 | . | TRBD1 | TRBV20-1 | TGCAGTGCTAGAGGTACAGGGGGCATTACCTACGAGCAGTACTTC | CSARGTGGITYEQYF
TRBJ2-7 | many | TRBD1 | TRBV6-2/TRBV6-3 | TGTGCCAGCAGTTACCGGGACAGGAGCTACGAGCAGTACTTC | CASSYRDRSYEQYF
TRBJ1-1 | many | . | TRBV12-3/TRBV12-4 | TGTGCCAGCAGCTCCAGACTCACTGAAGTTTTCTTT | CASSSRLTEVFF
TRBJ2-7 | many | TRBD1 | TRBV7-9 | TGTGCCAGCAGCTTTTCGACAGGGGCGGGCTACGAGCAGTACTTC | CASSFSTGAGYEQYF
TRBJ2-7 | many | TRBD2 | TRBV18 | TGTGCCAGCTCACCGGGAGCGGGGGGTGAGCAGTACTTC | CASSPGAGGEQYF
TRBJ1-6 | many | . | TRBV7-6 | TGTGCCAGCAGCTTGGCACCTAATTCACCCCTCCACTTT | CASSLAPNSPLHF